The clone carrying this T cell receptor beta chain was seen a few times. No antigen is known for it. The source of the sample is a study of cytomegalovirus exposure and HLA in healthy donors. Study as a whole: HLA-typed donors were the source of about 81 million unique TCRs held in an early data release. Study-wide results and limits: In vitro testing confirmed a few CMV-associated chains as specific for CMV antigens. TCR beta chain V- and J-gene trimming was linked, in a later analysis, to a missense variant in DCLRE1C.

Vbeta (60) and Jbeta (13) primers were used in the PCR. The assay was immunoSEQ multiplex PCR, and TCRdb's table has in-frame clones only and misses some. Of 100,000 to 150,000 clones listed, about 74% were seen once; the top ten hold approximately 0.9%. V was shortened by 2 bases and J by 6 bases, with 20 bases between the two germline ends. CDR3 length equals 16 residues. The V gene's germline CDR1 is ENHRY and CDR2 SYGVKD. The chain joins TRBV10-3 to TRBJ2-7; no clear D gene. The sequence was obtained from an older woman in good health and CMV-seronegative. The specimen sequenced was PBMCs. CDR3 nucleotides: TGTGCCATCAGTGAGGCTCCGACTGCCACCTACGGCGAGCAGTACTTC. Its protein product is CAISEAPTATYGEQYF.